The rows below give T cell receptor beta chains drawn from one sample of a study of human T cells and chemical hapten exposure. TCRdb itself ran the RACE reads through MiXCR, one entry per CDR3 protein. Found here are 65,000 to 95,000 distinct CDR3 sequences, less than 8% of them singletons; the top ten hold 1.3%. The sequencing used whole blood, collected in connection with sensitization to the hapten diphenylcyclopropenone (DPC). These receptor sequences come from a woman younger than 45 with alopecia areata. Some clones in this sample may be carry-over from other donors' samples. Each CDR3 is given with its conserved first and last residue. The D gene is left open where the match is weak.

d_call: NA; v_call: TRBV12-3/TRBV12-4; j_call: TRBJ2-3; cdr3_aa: CASSLGLQGYF
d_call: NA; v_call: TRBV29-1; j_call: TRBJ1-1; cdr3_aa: CSVDKDYMNTEAFF
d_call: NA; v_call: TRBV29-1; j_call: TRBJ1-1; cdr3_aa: CSALGADRPNTYTEAFF
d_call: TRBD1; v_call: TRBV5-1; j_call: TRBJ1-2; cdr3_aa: CASSLDRTNGYTF
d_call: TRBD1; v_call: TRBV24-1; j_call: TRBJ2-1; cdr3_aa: CATSDSGLGTANNEQFF
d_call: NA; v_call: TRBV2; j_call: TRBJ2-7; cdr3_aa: CASSEQGYGTYEQYF
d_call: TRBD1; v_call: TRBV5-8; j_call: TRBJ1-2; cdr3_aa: CASSFPGTVTYGYTF
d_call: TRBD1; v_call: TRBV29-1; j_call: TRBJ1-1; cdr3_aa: CSVHRGGDAFF
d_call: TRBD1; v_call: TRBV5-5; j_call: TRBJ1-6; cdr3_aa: CASSIQGNSPLHF
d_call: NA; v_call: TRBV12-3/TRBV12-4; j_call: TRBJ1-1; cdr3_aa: CASSPRQENTEAFF
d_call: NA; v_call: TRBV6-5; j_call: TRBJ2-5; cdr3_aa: CASSPGQYEETQYF
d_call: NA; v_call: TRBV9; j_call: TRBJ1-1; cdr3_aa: CASSVRGQDSEAFF
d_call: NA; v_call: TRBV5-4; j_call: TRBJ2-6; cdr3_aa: CASLSPAPGANVLTF
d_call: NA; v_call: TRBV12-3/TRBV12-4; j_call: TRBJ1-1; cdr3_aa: CASSPDRTEAFF
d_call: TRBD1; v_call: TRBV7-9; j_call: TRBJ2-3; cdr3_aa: CASSFRTGSTDTQYF
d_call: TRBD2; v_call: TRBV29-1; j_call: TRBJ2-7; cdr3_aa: CSVSQRGAYEQYF
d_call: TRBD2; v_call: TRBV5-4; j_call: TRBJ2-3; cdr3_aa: CASSAGTSGLDTQYF
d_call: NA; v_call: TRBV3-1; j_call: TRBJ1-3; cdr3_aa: CASSHRDTIYF
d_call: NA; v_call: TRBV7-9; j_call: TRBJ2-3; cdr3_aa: CASSFWGATDTQYF
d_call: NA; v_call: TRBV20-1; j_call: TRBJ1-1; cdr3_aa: CSAHVSTEAFF
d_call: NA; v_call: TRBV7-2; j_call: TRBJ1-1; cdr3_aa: CASSLLGGDMNTEAFF
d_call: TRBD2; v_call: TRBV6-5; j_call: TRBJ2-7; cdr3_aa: CASYSGGLASYEQYF
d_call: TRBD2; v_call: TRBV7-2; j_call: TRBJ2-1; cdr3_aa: CASSPGLAGGNEQFF
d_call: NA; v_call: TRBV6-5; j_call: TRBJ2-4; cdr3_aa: CASSYGDLGIQYF
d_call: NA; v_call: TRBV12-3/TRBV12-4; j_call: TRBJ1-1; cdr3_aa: CASTGRGTEAFF
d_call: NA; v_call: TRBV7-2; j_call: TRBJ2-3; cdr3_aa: CASSYGRGDTQYF
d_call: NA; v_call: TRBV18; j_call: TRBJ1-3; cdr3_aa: CASSPPADSGNTIYF
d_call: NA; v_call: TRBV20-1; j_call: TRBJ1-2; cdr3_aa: CSARGVYGYTF
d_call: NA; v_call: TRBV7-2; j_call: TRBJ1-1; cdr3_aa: CASMGGRRNTEAFF
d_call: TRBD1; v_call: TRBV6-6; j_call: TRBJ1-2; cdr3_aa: CASSYVSGGNYGYTF
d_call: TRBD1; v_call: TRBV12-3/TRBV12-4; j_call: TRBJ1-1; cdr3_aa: CASSKEQGTEAFF
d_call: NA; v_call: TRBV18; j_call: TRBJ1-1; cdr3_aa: CASSPHREGTEAFF
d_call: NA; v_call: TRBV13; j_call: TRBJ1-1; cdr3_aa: CASSPGHKPTEAFF
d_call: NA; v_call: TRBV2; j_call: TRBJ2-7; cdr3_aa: CASVGFRGRAYEQYF
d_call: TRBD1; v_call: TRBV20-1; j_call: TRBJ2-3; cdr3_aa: CSARDGGQGTDTQYF
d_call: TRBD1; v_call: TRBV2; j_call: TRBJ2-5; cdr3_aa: CASSDRQGQETQYF
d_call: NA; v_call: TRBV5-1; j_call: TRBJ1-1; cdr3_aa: CASSRMPSTGNTEAFF
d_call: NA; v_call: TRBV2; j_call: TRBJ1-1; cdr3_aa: CANRIGRPNTEAFF
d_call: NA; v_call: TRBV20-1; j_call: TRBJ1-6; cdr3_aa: CSAMDRSSYNSPLHF
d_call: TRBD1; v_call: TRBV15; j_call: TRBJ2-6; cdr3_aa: CATSRDVMLGQGPRANVLTF
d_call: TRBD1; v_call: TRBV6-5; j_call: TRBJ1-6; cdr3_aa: CASRRGQGYNSPLHF
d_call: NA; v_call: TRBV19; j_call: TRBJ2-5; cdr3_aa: CASSTTGFQTQYF
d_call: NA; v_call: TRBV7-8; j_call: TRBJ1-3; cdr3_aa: CASSTRGSGNTIYF
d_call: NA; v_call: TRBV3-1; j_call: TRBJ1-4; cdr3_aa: CASSEWDSNEKLFF
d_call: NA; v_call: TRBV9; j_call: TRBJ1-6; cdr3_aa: CASSPTDLNNSPLHF
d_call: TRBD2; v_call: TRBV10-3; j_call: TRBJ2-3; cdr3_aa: CAISEQPIAGGTDTQYF
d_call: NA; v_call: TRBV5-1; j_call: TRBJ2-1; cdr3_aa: CASRSAHNEQFF